Each of the 15 T cell receptor beta chains below was sequenced from the same sample in a study of OX40 agonist ivuxolimab in advanced cancers. Clones were sequenced by immunoSEQ multiplex PCR, and TCRdb holds only the in-frame ones, with some missing. The repertoire holds 80,000 or so clones, with more than 70% as singletons. Specimen: CD4+ or CD8+ T cells sorted from blood, collected in a trial of the OX40 agonist ivuxolimab. All receptors derive from an adult with an advanced solid tumor such as melanoma, head and neck, liver or kidney cancer.

J is TRBJ2-1 and V is TRBV29-1; D is unclear. V was pared by 1 base and J by 12 bases, with 13 bases between. Germline V gives CDR1 SQVTM, CDR2 ANQGSEA. The length of the CDR3 is 12 residues. CDR3 protein: CSVEGSSFVQFF. For the CDR3, the DNA is TGCAGCGTTGAAGGGTCCAGTTTTGTGCAGTTCTTC.

The chain is built from TRBV11-2 and TRBJ2-7; 13 nucleotides match TRBD2. This CDR3 is 16 amino acids long. Germline CDR1 reads SGHAT; CDR2 reads FQNNGV. Trimming at V came to 5 bases and at J to 2 bases, leaving 6 bases not matched to a gene. CDR3 residues: CASSTIGLAGAYEQYF. CDR3 coding DNA: TGTGCCAGCAGCACAATCGGACTAGCGGGAGCCTACGAGCAGTACTTC.

The chain employs TRBV29-1 and TRBJ1-1; D possibly corresponds to TRBD1 (5 bases). Germline values: CDR1 SQVTM, CDR2 ANQGSEA. Trimming shortened V by 6 bases and J by 0 bases, and 8 bases separated the two germline ends. This CDR3 is 12 amino acids long. The CDR3 loop is CSVEDMNTEAFF. The CDR3, as DNA: TGCAGCGTAGAGGACATGAACACTGAAGCTTTCTTT.

The V and J genes are TRBV6-5 and TRBJ2-5; a weak D match, TRBD2 (6 bases). CDR3 length: 13 amino acids. Trimming stripped 6 bases from V and 5 bases from J, with 13 bases between. The V gene's germline CDR1 is MNHEY and CDR2 SVGAGI. CDR3: CASSSLATETQYF. DNA of the CDR3: TGTGCCAGCAGCTCTCTAGCGACGGAGACCCAGTACTTC.

V gene TRBV19 combines with J gene TRBJ2-7; 12 bases agree with TRBD2. The CDR3 runs 15 residues. Looked up from germline, CDR1 is LNHDA and CDR2 is SQIVND (reference sequence). V trimming: 4 bases; J trimming: 5 bases; junction bases outside the gene matches: 6. The chain's CDR3 is CASSTQTSGRNEQYF. DNA for the CDR3: TGTGCCAGTAGTACTCAGACTAGCGGGAGAAACGAGCAGTACTTC.

The chain has TRBV4-1 and TRBJ2-3; 15 positions agree with TRBD2. V dropped 0 bases and J dropped 4; count of bases not matched to a gene: 2. Looked up from germline, CDR1 is MGHRA and CDR2 is YSYEKL. The CDR3 runs 17 residues. The CDR3 reads CASSQDWTSGRADTQYF. In DNA form, the CDR3 reads TGCGCCAGCAGCCAAGATTGGACTAGCGGGAGGGCAGATACGCAGTATTTT.

The chain joins TRBV5-4 to TRBJ2-1, with 9 bases identical to TRBD2. The CDR3 spans 15 residues. The ends lost 4 bases at V and 5 bases at J; junction bases unmatched: 7. Germline lookup yields CDR1 SGHNT and CDR2 YYREEE (reference sequence). As DNA, the CDR3 is TGTGCCAGCAGCATGAGAGCGGGAGGCGACAATGAGCAGTTCTTC. Protein product: CASSMRAGGDNEQFF.

V gene TRBV5-4 combines with J gene TRBJ2-3; D is ambiguous. Per the germline V gene, CDR1 is SGHNT and CDR2 is YYREEE (reference sequence). Trimming took off 1 base at V and 4 bases at J, with 10 bases between the two ends. The CDR3 spans 14 residues. The CDR3, as DNA: TGTGCCAGCAGCTTGCAAGGGCTCTCAGATACGCAGTATTTT. It yields the protein CASSLQGLSDTQYF.

The chain employs TRBV11-2 and TRBJ2-7; 8 bases agree with TRBD1. Losses at the gene ends were 4 bases for V and 4 bases for J; bases not matched to a gene: 6. The CDR3 covers 14 residues. Per germline, CDR1 SGHAT and CDR2 FQNNGV. The CDR3 DNA is TGTGCCAGCAGCTACGGACAGGGTCGGTACGAGCAGTACTTC. It is translated as CASSYGQGRYEQYF.

The rearrangement links TRBV27 to TRBJ1-2; 9 positions agree with TRBD1. CDR1 is MNHEY and CDR2 is SMNVEV in the germline V gene (reference sequence). The trim removed 0 bases at V and 4 bases at J, leaving 3 bases unmatched. The CDR3 has 15 residues. CDR3 protein: CASSLSTGGTYGYTF. The CDR3 DNA is TGTGCCAGCAGTTTATCGACAGGGGGAACCTATGGCTACACCTTC.

This chain links TRBV5-1 with TRBJ1-1; 7 bases align to TRBD1. Germline CDR1 and CDR2: SGHRS and YFSETQ. The CDR3 extends over 17 amino acids. V was pared by 0 bases and J by 4 bases, with 12 bases of the junction left unmatched. DNA for the CDR3: TGCGCCAGCAGCTTGGTCTTGACAGGGAGGGCTGGCACTGAAGCTTTCTTT. Its translation is CASSLVLTGRAGTEAFF. The full variable domain, with the rest looked up from reference TRBV5-1 and TRBJ1-1, is KAGVTQTPRYLIKTRGQQVTLSCSPISGHRSVSWYQQTPGQGLQFLFEYFSETQRNKGNFPGRFSGRQFSNSRSEMNVSTLELGDSALYLCASSLVLTGRAGTEAFFGQGTRLTVV.

The genes are TRBV6-5 and TRBJ1-2; no reliable D call. Trimming removed 6 bases from V and 5 bases from J, with 13 bases in between. CDR1 is MNHEY, CDR2 SVGAGI, per germline. The CDR3 consists of 13 residues. The CDR3, as DNA: TGTGCCAGCAGCCCCGACCGAGCTTATGGCTACACCTTC. Its protein is CASSPDRAYGYTF.

This clone was observed once. V usage is TRBV10-1 and J usage is TRBJ2-7; D perhaps matches TRBD1 (7 bases). This CDR3 is built from 14 residues. Trimming removed 6 bases at V and 3 bases at J, with 15 bases between. Germline CDR1 is WNHNN and CDR2 is SYGVQD (reference sequence). The CDR3 DNA follows: TGCGCCAGCAGCGGAGGGGGCTCGAGCTACGAGCAGTACTTC. Translated: CASSGGGSSYEQYF.

This rearrangement joins TRBV5-1 to TRBJ2-2, with TRBD2 matching over 8 bases. The V and J ends lost 7 bases and 0 bases, in that order; junction bases with no gene match: 5. CDR1 SGHRS and CDR2 YFSETQ come from the germline V gene. The CDR3 length is 15 residues. The DNA for the CDR3 is TGCGCCAGCGCCCCGGGGGGGGCGAACACCGGGGAGCTGTTTTTT. It is translated as CASAPGGANTGELFF.

J is TRBJ2-7 and V is TRBV5-1; D might be TRBD1 (5 bases). CDR1 SGHRS and CDR2 YFSETQ come from the germline V gene. Trimming stripped 2 bases from V and 0 bases from J, with 18 bases between. This CDR3 is 17 amino acids long. This CDR3 reads CASSFSTRGDSSYEQYF. Written as DNA, the CDR3 is TGCGCCAGCAGCTTTTCTACGCGTGGCGACAGCTCCTACGAGCAGTACTTC.